These 27 T cell receptor beta chains came from one sample sequenced in a study of T cells in Graves' hyperthyroidism and ophthalmopathy. TCR beta CDR3 regions were amplified from RNA. Primed by the HTBI set, a first-round RT-PCR was run on the TCR CDR3. A single record per CDR3 protein comes from TCRdb applying MiXCR to the multiplex PCR reads. The table shows about 250,000 distinct CDR3 sequences, with more than 20% occurring only once. Sequenced material: blood. Receptor source: a woman aged 40 to 49 with Graves' ophthalmopathy.

In the case of this clonotype: This clone may be a read error of a much larger clone one base away. V is TRBV11-2 and J is TRBJ2-7; D is unresolved. The CDR3 loop spans 14 amino acids. Germline V gene sequence: CDR1 SGHAT, CDR2 FQNNGV. V was shortened by 5 bases and J by 6 bases, with 17 bases between the two germline ends. As DNA, the CDR3 is TGTGCCAGCAGCCCCCTCGGAAAGAGGTGCGAGCAGTACTTC. Translating gives CASSPLGKRCEQYF.

This clonotype occurred a few times. This rearrangement joins TRBV6-1 to TRBJ1-2; tentative D call: TRBD1 (5 bases). The CDR3 is made up of 12 amino acids. V dropped 10 bases and J dropped 2 bases, with 11 bases sitting between them. Germline values: CDR1 MNHNS, CDR2 SASEGT. The CDR3 loop reads CATAGTNYGYTF. The CDR3 DNA sequence: TGTGCCACCGCGGGGACCAACTATGGCTACACCTTC.

The sample holds a few counts of this clonotype. This sequence may be a read error, since a much larger clone differs from it by one base. The rearrangement links TRBV4-2 to TRBJ2-2, with 14 positions matching TRBD2. V lost 4 bases to trimming and J lost 3 bases; unmatched junction nucleotides: 7. The V gene's germline CDR1 is LGHNA and CDR2 YNFKEQ. This CDR3 is built from 18 residues. CDR3 sequence reads: CASSPGLAGDPYTGELFF. In DNA form, the CDR3 reads TGTGCCAGCAGCCCGGGACTAGCGGGAGACCCGTACACCGGGGAGCTGTTTTTT.

This clonotype was recorded only once. The rearrangement joins TRBV27 to TRBJ2-7, with TRBD1 as a possible D gene (6 bases). The germline V and J ends were trimmed by 2 bases and 3 bases, with 11 bases remaining between them. Germline CDR1 reads MNHEY; CDR2 reads SMNVEV (reference sequence). This CDR3 spans 14 amino acids. DNA for the CDR3: TGTGCCAGCAGTTTAAGGGGACAAATCTACGAGCAGTACTTC. Residues: CASSLRGQIYEQYF.

Ten or more counts support this clonotype. The CDR3 here is CSVTQIYEQYF. CDR3 nucleotides: TGCAGCGTTACCCAGATCTACGAGCAGTACTTC. The rearrangement links TRBV29-1 to TRBJ2-7; no reliable D call. Germline V gives CDR1 SQVTM, CDR2 ANQGSEA. V was shortened by 5 bases and J by 3 bases, with 8 bases between the two germline ends. The CDR3 spans 11 residues.

This clonotype appeared many times. The chain's CDR3 is CATSTHGVGPQHF. The CDR3 region has the DNA TGTGCCACCAGCACACACGGAGTAGGGCCCCAGCATTTT. The gene calls are TRBV15 and TRBJ1-5; D gene unclear. Trimming pared 4 bases from V and 9 bases from J, leaving 13 bases between. The CDR3 totals 13 residues. CDR1 LNHNV and CDR2 YYDKDF come from the germline V gene (reference sequence).

The CDR3 DNA reads as TGTGCTAGTGGTTTGGACAGGGGCACTGAAGCTTTCTTT. Translated, it gives CASGLDRGTEAFF. The chain employs TRBV12-5 and TRBJ1-1; 7 nucleotides line up with TRBD1. The CDR3 is made up of 13 amino acids. The germline CDR1 and CDR2 sequences are LGHNT and FRNRAP. V lost 1 base to trimming and J lost 4 bases; unmatched junction nucleotides: 0.

In its sample, this clonotype was seen many times. The rearrangement links TRBV28 to TRBJ2-7, with D possibly matching TRBD1 (6 bases). The CDR3 spans 11 residues. V was cut by 3 bases and J by 7 bases, with 7 bases left in between. Germline V gives CDR1 MDHEN, CDR2 SYDVKM. The CDR3 DNA reads as TGTGCCAGCAGTTTCGGACAGGAGCAGTACTTC. Protein sequence: CASSFGQEQYF.

The CDR3 sequence: CSASGRGGQETQYF. The CDR3 region has the DNA TGCAGTGCTAGCGGGAGAGGGGGCCAAGAGACCCAGTACTTC. This sequence joins TRBV20-1 and TRBJ2-5, with D possibly called TRBD1 or TRBD2 (6 bases each). Germline V CDR1 and CDR2: DFQATT, SNEGSKA (reference sequence). V lost 3 bases and J lost 1, with 12 bases in between. There are 14 residues in the CDR3.

The table lists this clonotype with many counts. V is TRBV7-9 and J is TRBJ2-7; D unclear. Germline-derived CDR1 and CDR2 are SEHNR and FQNEAQ (reference sequence). This CDR3 has 13 residues. The germline V and J ends were trimmed by 4 bases and 1 base, with 8 bases remaining between them. The CDR3 DNA sequence: TGTGCCAGCAGCTCCACAGAGTCCTACGAGCAGTACTTC. Translating gives CASSSTESYEQYF.

This clonotype was picked up a small number of times. The junction differs from germline at one of its ends, possibly a read error. The chain combines TRBV2 with TRBJ1-2; D call uncertain. The germline gives CDR1 SNHLY, CDR2 FYNNEI. CDR3 length: 15 residues. In nucleotides, the CDR3 is TGTGTCAGCAGCGCCGCCGGACGCCAGTTGGACGGCTACACCTTC. Its translation is CVSSAAGRQLDGYTF.

This clonotype occurred many times. The V gene is TRBV9, the J gene TRBJ1-3; D possibly corresponds to TRBD1 (5 bases). With 0 bases removed from V and 2 bases from J, the gap between germline ends came to 6 bases. Germline lookup yields CDR1 SGDLS and CDR2 YYNGEE. This CDR3 has 14 residues. This CDR3 reads CASSVVGAGNTIYF. The CDR3 region has the DNA TGTGCCAGCAGCGTAGTAGGGGCTGGAAACACCATATATTTT.

This chain connects TRBV6-1 to TRBJ1-1; no clear D. V was clipped by 6 bases and J by 1 base, with 9 bases between them. Germline CDR1 reads MNHNS; CDR2 reads SASEGT. This CDR3 is 13 amino acids long. The CDR3 is CASRLMENTEAFF. The CDR3 nucleotides are TGTGCCAGCAGGCTTATGGAGAACACTGAAGCTTTCTTT.

The chain couples TRBV20-1 to TRBJ1-2, with D possibly matching TRBD1 (5 bases). Trimming cost V 4 bases and J 0 bases, with 12 bases left between them. Germline CDR1 and CDR2: DFQATT and SNEGSKA (reference sequence). This CDR3 comprises 14 residues. CDR3 amino acids: CSAITGTANYGYTF. As DNA, the CDR3 is TGCAGTGCTATCACCGGGACGGCTAACTATGGCTACACCTTC.

This clonotype came up many times. The V and J genes are TRBV3-1 and TRBJ2-7; 7 bases are shared with TRBD2. The CDR3 runs to 16 residues. CDR1 is LGHDT, CDR2 YNNKEL, per germline (reference sequence). The V and J ends lost 0 bases and 2 bases, in that order; junction bases with no gene match: 7. CDR3 in DNA: TGTGCCAGCAGCCAAGAAGGGCTAGGGAGGGCCTACGAGCAGTACTTC. Its translation: CASSQEGLGRAYEQYF.

In its sample, this clonotype was seen many times. V usage is TRBV7-9 and J usage is TRBJ1-1; a possible D gene is TRBD1 (5 bases). The CDR3 length is 13 residues. Germline CDR1 SEHNR, CDR2 FQNEAQ (reference sequence). V was pared by 6 bases and J by 5 bases, with 13 bases between. CDR3 nucleotide sequence: TGTGCCAGCAGGGGAGGGGTTGAGACTGAAGCTTTCTTT. This sequence encodes CASRGGVETEAFF.

This clonotype has ten or more counts. DNA for the CDR3: TGCGCCAGCAGCCAAGTCGGACAGAACACTGAAGCTTTCTTT. Amino acid sequence: CASSQVGQNTEAFF. V is TRBV4-1 and J is TRBJ1-1; a weak D match, TRBD1 (5 bases). Germline V lookup: CDR1 MGHRA, CDR2 YSYEKL. V shed 1 base and J shed 1 base, with 7 bases lying between them. The CDR3 loop spans 14 amino acids.

This clonotype was observed at least ten times. V gene TRBV6-5 combines with J gene TRBJ2-7, with D unresolved. V lost 1 base and J lost 6, with 4 bases in between. The length of the CDR3 is 11 residues. Germline assignment: CDR1 MNHEY and CDR2 SVGAGI. The CDR3 sequence is CASSYLSEQYF. In DNA, the CDR3 is TGTGCCAGCAGTTACTTATCCGAGCAGTACTTC.

At least ten counts were recorded for this clonotype. The genes are TRBV10-3 and TRBJ1-1; 8 nucleotides align to TRBD1. The CDR3 covers 16 residues. After removal of 10 bases from V and 0 bases from J, the junction contained 13 bases not matched to a gene. In germline, CDR1 is ENHRY, CDR2 SYGVKD. This CDR3 is CATESGQGNMNTEAFF. The CDR3 DNA reads as TGTGCCACCGAGTCAGGACAGGGAAATATGAACACTGAAGCTTTCTTT.

This chain connects TRBV28 to TRBJ2-2; 7 bases are a match to TRBD1. CDR1 is MDHEN and CDR2 is SYDVKM in the germline V gene. CDR3 size: 15 residues. V was pared by 3 bases and J by 5 bases, with 6 bases of the junction left unmatched. The CDR3 nucleotides read TGTGCCAGCAGTTTTAGGGGGCTGGGGACCGGGGAGCTGTTTTTT. It is translated as CASSFRGLGTGELFF.

This clonotype came up many times. The V call is TRBV28, the J call TRBJ1-2; D gene uncertain. V dropped 5 bases and J dropped 3 bases, with 13 bases sitting between them. Germline CDR1 and CDR2: MDHEN and SYDVKM. The CDR3 is made up of 14 amino acids. The CDR3 here is CASSQADIHYGYTF. The DNA for the CDR3 is TGTGCCAGCAGTCAGGCTGACATTCACTATGGCTACACCTTC.

This clonotype was counted at least ten times. J is TRBJ2-5 and V is TRBV2; tentatively, D is TRBD2 (6 bases). Deletions cut 2 bases from V and 0 bases from J, with 10 bases between. Germline V gene data show CDR1 as SNHLY and CDR2 as FYNNEI. The CDR3 loop spans 15 amino acids. CDR3 DNA sequence: TGTGCCAGCAGTGAACGCGGGGCATACCAAGAGACCCAGTACTTC. Encoded protein: CASSERGAYQETQYF.

This clonotype appeared many times. This chain joins TRBV4-1 and TRBJ2-2, with 8 bases fitting TRBD2. V gave up 1 base and J gave up 6 bases; unmatched junction bases: 1. This CDR3 is built from 14 residues. Germline lookup yields CDR1 MGHRA and CDR2 YSYEKL. In DNA form, the CDR3 reads TGCGCCAGCAGCCAAGCGGGAGGGTCCGGGGAGCTGTTTTTT. Amino acid sequence: CASSQAGGSGELFF.

This clonotype was observed many times. This chain links TRBV25-1 with TRBJ2-5, with TRBD2 identical over 7 bases. Germline V gene sequence: CDR1 MGHDK, CDR2 SYGVNS. This CDR3 region has 16 residues. V gave up 3 bases and J gave up 2 bases; unmatched junction bases: 9. The CDR3 protein is CASSERKGLSQETQYF. DNA for the CDR3: TGTGCCAGCAGTGAGCGGAAGGGACTATCGCAAGAGACCCAGTACTTC.

This clonotype has a count of ten or more. The chain links TRBV30 to TRBJ1-5; D call uncertain. This CDR3 region has 12 residues. Trimming took 4 bases from V and 0 from J, leaving 4 bases between them. Germline loops: CDR1 GTSNPN, CDR2 SVGIG (reference sequence). In DNA form, the CDR3 reads TGTGCCTGGACAGTTAGCAATCAGCCCCAGCATTTT. Translating it yields CAWTVSNQPQHF.

This clonotype came up many times. The chain has TRBV28 and TRBJ2-7; D ambiguous. The CDR3 spans 11 residues. CDR1 and CDR2 (germline): MDHEN, SYDVKM. V was clipped by 6 bases and J by 4 bases, with 7 bases between them. The CDR3 DNA reads as TGTGCCAGCAGCTTGGAGTACGAGCAGTACTTC. Translated, it gives CASSLEYEQYF.

The chain joins TRBV12-3 or TRBV12-4 to TRBJ2-4, with D maybe TRBD1 (6 bases). V lost 7 bases and J lost 4, with 11 bases in between. This CDR3 contains 13 residues. The CDR3 reads CASTGAIKNIQYF. The CDR3 coding sequence is TGTGCCAGCACAGGGGCGATTAAAAACATTCAGTACTTC.